Given below is one TCR beta chain in context. The sample comes from a study of Graves' ophthalmopathy and Graves' hyperthyroidism. RNA transcripts were the template, and TCR beta CDR3 regions were amplified from them. HTBI primers were employed in first-round RT-PCR, then a second-round multiplex PCR followed. One entry per CDR3 protein, called by TCRdb with MiXCR from the multiplex PCR reads. This table has roughly 1.1 million distinct CDR3 sequences, about 40% appearing once. V trimming: 4 bases; J trimming: 4 bases; junction bases outside the gene matches: 7. Germline loops: CDR1 ENHRY, CDR2 SYGVKD. This CDR3 is built from 16 residues.

Sequencing was done on a sample of peripheral blood or thyroid tissue (not recorded which). The rearrangement joins TRBV10-3 to TRBJ2-5; 12 nucleotides match TRBD1. The receptor comes from an adult man with Graves' hyperthyroidism. The CDR3 DNA reads TGTGCCATCAGTGGGGGGGGACAGGGGGCTGGAGAGACCCAGTACTTC. Residues: CAISGGGQGAGETQYF.